The clone carrying this TCR beta chain was seen only a few times. Its target is not known. This specimen belongs to a study of T-cell memory formation after mild COVID-19. Study overall: In these data, TCR clusters were largely donor specific.

TCRdb processed the 5' RACE reads anew with MiXCR; each CDR3 protein has one entry. The top ten clones hold roughly 8% of a sample with fewer than 650,000 distinct CDR3 sequences, roughly 17% of them seen once. Study-level results: Several responding clones turned up in pre-infection memory, indicating that cross-reactive memory may have taken part.

The sequenced sample was PBMCs or a T cell subset sorted from them (not recorded which). The TCR comes from an adult woman who had mild COVID-19 (a few samples of this study predate the infection). Cell type and time point are not known.

The CDR3 region is CASSSTGAPYNSPLHF. For the CDR3, the DNA is TGTGCCAGCAGCTCGACAGGGGCCCCCTATAATTCACCCCTCCACTTT. The chain uses TRBV5-5 and TRBJ1-6, with TRBD1 matching 8 bases. Germline values: CDR1 SGHKS, CDR2 YYEKEE (reference sequence). V was pared by 3 bases and J by 2 bases, with 4 bases of the junction left unmatched. The CDR3 covers 16 residues.